The clone carrying this T cell receptor beta chain has more than one count but fewer than ten. Its antigen remains unknown. The data belong to a study of CD8+ T cells in alopecia areata. Overall study findings and caveats: How baseline CD8+ expansion relates to response remains uncertain (there was one nonresponder). Tofacitinib delivered significant drops in scalp clonality and in expanded CD8+ clones among the top 100.

Per the germline V gene, CDR1 is MNHEY and CDR2 is SVGAGI. V was pared by 2 bases and J by 3 bases, with 3 bases of the junction left unmatched. This CDR3 contains 16 residues. Once RNA had been extracted, it was reverse transcribed into cDNA to act as the sequencing template. Profiled with immunoSEQ multiplex PCR; TCRdb holds only in-frame clones, not every one. The table records over 80,000 clones, around 44% of them present only once. As to treatment: oral pan-JAK inhibitor, 5-10 mg twice daily. The material sequenced was CD8+ T cells sorted from blood, taken at week 24, from a patient treated with tofacitinib. The V and J genes are TRBV6-5 and TRBJ2-2; 10 bases map to TRBD2. The receptor's source is a human donor with alopecia areata. CDR3 residues: CASSYGLAEYTGELFF. CDR3 sequence (DNA): TGTGCCAGCAGTTACGGACTAGCGGAATACACCGGGGAGCTGTTTTTT.